This paragraph covers one TCR beta chain sequence. What it recognizes is unknown. The PBMCs were taken from over 9.5 ml of fresh peripheral blood. This CDR3 region has 14 residues. Trimming shortened V by 1 base and J by 11 bases, and 20 bases separated the two germline ends. The germline CDR1 and CDR2 sequences are GTSNPN and SVGIG (reference sequence). These data belong to a study of T cells in Graves' hyperthyroidism and ophthalmopathy. On the study more broadly: Specimen type is peripheral blood, collected at initial diagnosis prior to any treatment. The study's findings and limits: Most thyroid clonotypes expanded above 0.001 appeared in blood too. Model-based prediction identified ophthalmopathy a median 6.5 months prior to its onset.

What was amplified from RNA transcripts were TCR beta CDR3 regions. A first-round RT-PCR of the TCR CDR3 used the HTBI primer set. TCRdb recomputed calls from the multiplex PCR reads with MiXCR, one row per CDR3 protein. The sample has over 450,000 distinct CDR3 sequences, 14% seen once. This clonotype was sampled from a woman aged 18-29 years with Graves' hyperthyroidism. Sequences were obtained from blood. The genes are TRBV30 and TRBJ1-2; TRBD1 is a possible D gene (6 bases). CDR3 bases: TGTGCCTGGAGTGAAAGATGGACAGCTGCTGGGTACACCTTC. Protein product: CAWSERWTAAGYTF.